This TCR beta chain appears in the sequencing data of a study of blood T cell repertoires in COVID-19. The overall study: COVID-19 samples, acute and convalescent, were from the United States, Italy and Spain. In each case, the material was cDNA or gDNA derived from T cells, B-cell-depleted T cells, or PBMCs.

The authors' processing: Reference gene primer amplification yielded estimated nucleated cell counts. Here immunoSEQ multiplex PCR was the method, and the copy in TCRdb shows in-frame clones only, minus some. D and trimming come from the DNA, and the V and J calls and clone size come from that table. The sample lists 55,000 to 75,000 clones, around 81% occurring once. Seattle researchers signed up patients amid active infection and tracked them longitudinally. The specimen sequenced was peripheral blood. The sequence derives from an elderly man with COVID-19, enrolled during active disease.

The CDR3 reads CASSLSVAGEQFF. The CDR3 region has the DNA TGTGCCAGCAGCTTATCGGTAGCGGGGGAGCAGTTCTTC. The chain is built from TRBV7-6 and TRBJ2-1, with TRBD2 matching over 8 bases. Germline V CDR1 and CDR2: SGHVS, FNYEAQ. Trimming cost V 2 bases and J 10 bases; bases outside gene matches: 4. There are 13 residues in the CDR3.